This is a list of T cell receptor beta chains from one sample in a study of blood T cell repertoires in COVID-19. Clones were read by immunoSEQ multiplex PCR, and TCRdb kept only the in-frame ones, dropping some. The data contain approximately 90,000 clones, about nine tenths of them seen just once; the ten biggest clones take up 4.9%. The specimen sequenced was peripheral blood. The receptors here all came from a woman over 75 with acute or convalescent COVID-19. The CDR3 runs from the conserved cysteine through the conserved F or W. The order of the fields is CDR3 length, J gene, V gene, CDR3 protein.

CDR3 length: 15
J gene: TRBJ2-2
V gene: TRBV14
CDR3 protein: CASSQVQGYTGELFF

CDR3 length: 14
J gene: TRBJ1-4
V gene: TRBV18
CDR3 protein: CASSPGTLREKLFF

CDR3 length: 16
J gene: TRBJ2-2
V gene: TRBV19
CDR3 protein: CASSIQDRVHTGELFF

CDR3 length: 15
J gene: TRBJ1-1
V gene: TRBV6-1
CDR3 protein: CASTEARTANTEAFF

CDR3 length: 15
J gene: TRBJ1-4
V gene: TRBV24-1
CDR3 protein: CATMTLDSYNEKLFF

CDR3 length: 15
J gene: TRBJ2-2
V gene: TRBV7-8
CDR3 protein: CASRGWGENTGELFF

CDR3 length: 13
J gene: TRBJ1-1
V gene: TRBV30
CDR3 protein: CASEAPLGTEAFF

CDR3 length: 13
J gene: TRBJ1-5
V gene: TRBV18
CDR3 protein: CASSPAENQPQHF

CDR3 length: 17
J gene: TRBJ2-3
V gene: TRBV27
CDR3 protein: CASSRRATGVRTDTQYF

CDR3 length: 13
J gene: TRBJ1-4
V gene: TRBV11-2
CDR3 protein: CASSLRGNEKLFF

CDR3 length: 14
J gene: TRBJ2-5
V gene: TRBV18
CDR3 protein: CASSSRQGLETQYF

CDR3 length: 17
J gene: TRBJ1-5
V gene: TRBV12-5
CDR3 protein: CASGLLPDTVSNQPQHF

CDR3 length: 11
J gene: TRBJ2-1
V gene: TRBV3-1/TRBV3-2
CDR3 protein: CASSKSHEQFF

CDR3 length: 15
J gene: TRBJ1-5
V gene: TRBV2
CDR3 protein: CASSLSDRGNQPQHF

CDR3 length: 15
J gene: TRBJ1-1
V gene: TRBV19
CDR3 protein: CATSRRGGTNTEAFF

CDR3 length: 15
J gene: TRBJ2-7
V gene: TRBV7-2
CDR3 protein: CASSYAGTGAYEQYF

CDR3 length: 12
J gene: TRBJ1-4
V gene: TRBV10-1
CDR3 protein: CASTEGQEKLFF

CDR3 length: 14
J gene: TRBJ1-1
V gene: TRBV7-9
CDR3 protein: CASSLAGQNTEAFF

CDR3 length: 15
J gene: TRBJ2-2
V gene: TRBV3-1/TRBV3-2
CDR3 protein: CASSHPQGGTGELFF

CDR3 length: 12
J gene: TRBJ1-5
V gene: TRBV10-3
CDR3 protein: CAISEGGGAQHF

CDR3 length: 16
J gene: TRBJ1-2
V gene: TRBV9
CDR3 protein: CASSVGSGSGNYGYTF